The rows below give T cell receptor beta chains drawn from one sample of a study of early T cells in non-severe SARS-CoV-2 infection. TCRdb processed the 5' RACE reads anew with MiXCR; each CDR3 protein has one entry. The profile shows around 60,000 distinct CDR3 sequences, more than 9.5% of them singletons. The sequencing input was whole blood. Source of these receptors: an adult who was a healthcare worker with PCR-confirmed SARS-CoV-2 infection or an uninfected control (not recorded which). Each CDR3 is given with its conserved first and last residue. The D gene is left open where the match is weak. Only part of the rows carry a size: once, few, many, or a class if the clone is expanded.

d_call,v_call,clone_size,j_call,cdr3_nt,cdr3_aa
.,TRBV27,.,TRBJ2-3,TGTGCCAGCAGGAGCGGGCGCCTCAATACGCAGTATTTT,CASRSGRLNTQYF
.,TRBV28,few,TRBJ2-7,TGTGCCAGCAGTACGGGACTCACCTCCTACGAGCAGTACTTC,CASSTGLTSYEQYF
.,TRBV7-2,many,TRBJ2-2,TGTGCCAGCAGCCCCGTAGGGGGATCCACCGGGGAGCTGTTTTTT,CASSPVGGSTGELFF
TRBD1,TRBV4-1,few,TRBJ2-6,TGCGCCAGCAGCCAAGGGACAGGGGAAGGCTCTGGGGCCAACGTCCTGACTTTC,CASSQGTGEGSGANVLTF
.,TRBV7-9,few,TRBJ2-6,TGTGCCAGCAGCCATACTCCGTGGGAGAGCTCTGGGGCCAACGTCCTGACTTTC,CASSHTPWESSGANVLTF
TRBD2,TRBV7-9,few,TRBJ2-1,TGTGCCAGCAGCTTAGGTGGGAGCGGGGGCCACAATGAGCAGTTCTTC,CASSLGGSGGHNEQFF
TRBD1,TRBV2,many,TRBJ1-2,TGTGCCAGCAGTGAGAACAGGGGCTCGTATGGCTACACCTTC,CASSENRGSYGYTF
.,TRBV18,.,TRBJ1-1,TGTGCCAGCTCACCCATCCTGGCGGGGATGCGGACTGAAGCTTTCTTT,CASSPILAGMRTEAFF
.,TRBV29-1,few,TRBJ2-1,TGCAGCTTCCCCGACCCCCCTGAGCAGTTCTTC,CSFPDPPEQFF
TRBD1,TRBV29-1,few,TRBJ2-3,TGCAGCGTCAGGGGGCCCCCAGATACGCAGTATTTT,CSVRGPPDTQYF
.,TRBV30,.,TRBJ1-2,TGTGCCTGGAGAGAGCCGGGCCTAGGAGGCTACACCTTC,CAWREPGLGGYTF
.,TRBV29-1,.,TRBJ2-3,TGCAGCGTCGACATTCGGAGGAGGGCAGATACGCAGTATTTT,CSVDIRRRADTQYF
TRBD2,TRBV29-1,.,TRBJ2-3,TGCAGCGTCGAACGGGGGGTAAGGGATACGCAGTATTTT,CSVERGVRDTQYF
.,TRBV5-4,many,TRBJ2-5,TGTGCCAGCAGCTTGGGGTCAGAGACCCAGTACTTC,CASSLGSETQYF
TRBD1,TRBV5-1,many,TRBJ2-2,TGCGCCAGCACCGGGACAGCTACGAACACCGGGGAGCTGTTTTTT,CASTGTATNTGELFF
TRBD2,TRBV5-6,many,TRBJ2-1,TGTGCCAGCAGCTTTCTAGCGGGAGAGAACGAGCAGTTCTTC,CASSFLAGENEQFF
.,TRBV7-2,.,TRBJ1-1,TGTGCCAGCAGCCCAGAGGGGCGATGGACTGAAGCTTTCTTT,CASSPEGRWTEAFF